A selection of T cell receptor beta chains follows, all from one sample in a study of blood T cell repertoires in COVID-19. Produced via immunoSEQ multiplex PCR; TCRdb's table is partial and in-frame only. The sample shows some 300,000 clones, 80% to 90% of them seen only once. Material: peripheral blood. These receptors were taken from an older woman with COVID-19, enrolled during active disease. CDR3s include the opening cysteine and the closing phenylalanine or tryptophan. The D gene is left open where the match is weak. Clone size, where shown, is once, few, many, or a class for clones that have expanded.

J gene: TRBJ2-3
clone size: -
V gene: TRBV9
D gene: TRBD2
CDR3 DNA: TGTGCCAGCAGCCGGGGCGGGGGTACAGATACGCAGTATTTT
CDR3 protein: CASSRGGGTDTQYF

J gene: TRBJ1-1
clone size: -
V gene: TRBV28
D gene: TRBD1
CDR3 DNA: TGTGCCAGCAGGCAAGCGACAGGGTTGGGGATGAACACTGAAGCTTTCTTT
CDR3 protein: CASRQATGLGMNTEAFF

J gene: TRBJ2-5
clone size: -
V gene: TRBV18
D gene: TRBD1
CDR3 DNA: TGTGCCAGCTCACTAGGGACAGTTACGCAAGAGACCCAGTACTTC
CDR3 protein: CASSLGTVTQETQYF

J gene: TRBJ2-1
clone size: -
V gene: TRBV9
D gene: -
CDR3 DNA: TGTGCCAGCAGCGTATCCGGGATCAATGAGCAGTTCTTC
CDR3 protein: CASSVSGINEQFF

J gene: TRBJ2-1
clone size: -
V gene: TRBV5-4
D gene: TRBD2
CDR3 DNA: TGTGCCAGCAGCTTGCCTAGCGGGGACAATGAGCAGTTCTTC
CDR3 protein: CASSLPSGDNEQFF

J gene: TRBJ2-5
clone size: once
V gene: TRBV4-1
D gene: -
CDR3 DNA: TGCGCCAGCAGCCAAGAATTGGCAGTACAAGAGACCCAGTACTTC
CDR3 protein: CASSQELAVQETQYF

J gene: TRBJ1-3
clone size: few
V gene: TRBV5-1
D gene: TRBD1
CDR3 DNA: TGCGCCAGCAGCCTAATGGGACAGGGTACTGGAAACACCATATATTTT
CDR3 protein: CASSLMGQGTGNTIYF

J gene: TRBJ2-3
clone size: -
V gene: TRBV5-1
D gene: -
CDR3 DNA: TGCGCCAGCAGCCCCCAGGGGATAGGCACAGATACGCAGTATTTT
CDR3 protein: CASSPQGIGTDTQYF

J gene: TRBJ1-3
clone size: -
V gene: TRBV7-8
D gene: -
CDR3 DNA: TGTGCCAGCAGCTTCATACAGGGAAACACCATATATTTT
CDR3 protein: CASSFIQGNTIYF

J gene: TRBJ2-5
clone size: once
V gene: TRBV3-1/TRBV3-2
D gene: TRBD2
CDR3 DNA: TGTGCCAGCAGCCGGTCACTAGCGGGGCAAGAGACCCAGTACTTC
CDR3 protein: CASSRSLAGQETQYF

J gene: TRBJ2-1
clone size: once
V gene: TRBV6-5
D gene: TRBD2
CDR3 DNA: TGTGCCAGCAGGTCTAAAGCGGGGGGGATCAATGAGCAGTTCTTC
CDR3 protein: CASRSKAGGINEQFF

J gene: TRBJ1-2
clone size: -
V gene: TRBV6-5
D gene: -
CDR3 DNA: TGTGCCAGCAGTTACTCGAGACACTCAGCTAACTATGGCTACACCTTC
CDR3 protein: CASSYSRHSANYGYTF

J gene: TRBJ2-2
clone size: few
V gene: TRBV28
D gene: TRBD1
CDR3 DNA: TGTGCCAGCAGTTTAGGGCTCAGGAGGGGACAGGCGAACACCGGGGAGCTGTTTTTT
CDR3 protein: CASSLGLRRGQANTGELFF

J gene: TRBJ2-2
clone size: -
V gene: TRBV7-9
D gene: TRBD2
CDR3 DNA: TGTGCCAGCAGCTCCACATCCGGGACTAGTCACACCGGGGAGCTGTTTTTT
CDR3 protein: CASSSTSGTSHTGELFF

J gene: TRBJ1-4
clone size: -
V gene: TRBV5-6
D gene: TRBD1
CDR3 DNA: TGTGCCAGCAGTCGGACAGGGGCTAATGAAAAACTGTTTTTT
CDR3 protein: CASSRTGANEKLFF

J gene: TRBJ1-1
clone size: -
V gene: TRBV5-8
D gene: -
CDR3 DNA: TGTGCCAGCAGCTTGCCGGGCCCACGGAGGGACACTGAAGCTTTCTTT
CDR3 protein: CASSLPGPRRDTEAFF

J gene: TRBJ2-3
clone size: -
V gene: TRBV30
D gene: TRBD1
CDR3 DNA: TGTGCCTGGAGAGAACAGGGGGGAGGTACGCAGTATTTT
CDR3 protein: CAWREQGGGTQYF

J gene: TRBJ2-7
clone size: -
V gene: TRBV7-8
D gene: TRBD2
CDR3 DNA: TGTGCCAGCAGCTTATTGAGCGGGGGGGCCGGCGAGCAGTACTTC
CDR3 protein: CASSLLSGGAGEQYF

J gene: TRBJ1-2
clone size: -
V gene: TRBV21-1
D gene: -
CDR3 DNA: TGTGCCAGCAGCGGAAGAGGACAGGAAGCTAACTATGGCTACACCTTC
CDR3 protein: CASSGRGQEANYGYTF

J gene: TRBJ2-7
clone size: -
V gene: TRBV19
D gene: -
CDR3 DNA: TGTGCCAGTAGTATCTCTACAGGGTCCTACGAGCAGTACTTC
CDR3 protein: CASSISTGSYEQYF

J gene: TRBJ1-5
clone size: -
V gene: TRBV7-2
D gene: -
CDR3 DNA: TGTGCCAGCAGCTTAGAGGGGATCAGCCCGCCCCAGCATTTT
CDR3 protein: CASSLEGISPPQHF

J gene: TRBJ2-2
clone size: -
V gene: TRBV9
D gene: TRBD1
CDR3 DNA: TGTGCCAGCAGCGTGAGGGGGCAGGGGGATGACACCGGGGAGCTGTTTTTT
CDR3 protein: CASSVRGQGDDTGELFF

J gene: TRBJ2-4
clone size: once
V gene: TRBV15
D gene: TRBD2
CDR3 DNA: TGTGCCACCAGCATAGAGCGGGGAGGAAACATTCAGTACTTC
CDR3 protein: CATSIERGGNIQYF

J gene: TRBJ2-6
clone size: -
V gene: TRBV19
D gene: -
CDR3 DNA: TGTGCCAGTACCCGCCGGGGGACTGGGGCCAACGTCCTGACTTTC
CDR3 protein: CASTRRGTGANVLTF

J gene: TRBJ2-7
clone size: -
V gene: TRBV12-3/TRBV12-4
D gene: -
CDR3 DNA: TGTGCCAGCAGTTTTACCTACGAGCAGTACTTC
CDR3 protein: CASSFTYEQYF

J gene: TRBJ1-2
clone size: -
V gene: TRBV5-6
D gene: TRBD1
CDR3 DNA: TGTGCCAGCAGCCCACAGGGGGGCACTGGCTACACCTTC
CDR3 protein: CASSPQGGTGYTF

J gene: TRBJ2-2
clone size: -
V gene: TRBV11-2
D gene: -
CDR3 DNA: TGTGCCAGCAGCGTCCCCCGAACGGGTGCGAACACCGGGGAGCTGTTTTTT
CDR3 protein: CASSVPRTGANTGELFF

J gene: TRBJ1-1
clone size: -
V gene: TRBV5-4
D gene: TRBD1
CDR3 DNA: TGTGCCAGCAGCTTCCGACAGGGGGGGAACACTGAAGCTTTCTTT
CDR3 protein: CASSFRQGGNTEAFF

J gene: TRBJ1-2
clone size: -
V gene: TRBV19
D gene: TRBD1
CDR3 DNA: TGTGCCAGTCGGCCCAGGGGGCTCGATGGCTACACCTTC
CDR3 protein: CASRPRGLDGYTF

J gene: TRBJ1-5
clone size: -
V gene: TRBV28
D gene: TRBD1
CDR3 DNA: TGTGCCAGCACCGGACAGGGAAATATGCCCCAGCATTTT
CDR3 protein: CASTGQGNMPQHF

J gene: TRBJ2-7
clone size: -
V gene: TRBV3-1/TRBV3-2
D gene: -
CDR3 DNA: TGTGCCAGCAGCCAAGGGCGGGGCCGCTCCTACGAGCAGTACTTC
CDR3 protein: CASSQGRGRSYEQYF

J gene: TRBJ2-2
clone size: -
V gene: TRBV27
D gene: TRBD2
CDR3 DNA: TGTGCCAGCAGTTCTCTCCGGGGGGCGAACACCGGGGAGCTGTTTTTT
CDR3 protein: CASSSLRGANTGELFF

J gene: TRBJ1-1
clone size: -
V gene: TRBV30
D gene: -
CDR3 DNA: TGTGCCTGGAGGGAGGCGACTGAAGCTTTCTTT
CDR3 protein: CAWREATEAFF

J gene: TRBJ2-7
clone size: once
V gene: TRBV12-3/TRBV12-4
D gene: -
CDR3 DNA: TGTGCCAGCAGTCCCAGGGGCTCCTACGAGCAGTACTTC
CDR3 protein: CASSPRGSYEQYF

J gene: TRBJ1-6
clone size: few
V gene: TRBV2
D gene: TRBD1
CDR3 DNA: TGTGCCAGCAGTGAAGGACAGGGGTATAATTCACCCCTCCACTTT
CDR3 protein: CASSEGQGYNSPLHF

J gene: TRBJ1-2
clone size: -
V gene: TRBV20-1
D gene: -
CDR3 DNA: TGCAGTGCCCGGCGGGACTATGGCTACACCTTC
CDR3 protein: CSARRDYGYTF

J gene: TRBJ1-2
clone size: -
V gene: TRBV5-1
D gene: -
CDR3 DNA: TGCGCCAGCAGCTCGGGGGAGGGCTACACCTTC
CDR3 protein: CASSSGEGYTF

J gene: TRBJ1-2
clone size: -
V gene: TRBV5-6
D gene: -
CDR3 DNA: TGTGCCAGCAGCCGCCCGCCCGGAGTCGGCTACACCTTC
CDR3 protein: CASSRPPGVGYTF

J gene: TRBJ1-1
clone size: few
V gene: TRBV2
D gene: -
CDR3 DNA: TGTGCCAGCAGGGGCCAGAACACTGAAGCTTTCTTT
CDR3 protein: CASRGQNTEAFF

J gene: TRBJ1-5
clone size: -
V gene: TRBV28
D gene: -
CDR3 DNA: TGTGCCAGCAGTCCCAGGGGCACAAATCAGCCCCAGCATTTT
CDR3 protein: CASSPRGTNQPQHF

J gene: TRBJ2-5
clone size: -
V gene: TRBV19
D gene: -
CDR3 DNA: TGTGCCAGTAGTAGCCTTTGGGGCAGCCACGAGACCCAGTACTTC
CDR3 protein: CASSSLWGSHETQYF

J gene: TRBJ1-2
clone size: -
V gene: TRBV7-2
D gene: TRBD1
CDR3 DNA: TGTGCCAGCAGCTTGAACCTCCGGGACAGGGTCTATGGCTACACCTTC
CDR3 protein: CASSLNLRDRVYGYTF

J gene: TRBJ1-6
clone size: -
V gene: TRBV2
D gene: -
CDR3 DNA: TGTGCCAGCTACTACAGGGCTGGGTGGGATTCACCCCTCCACTTT
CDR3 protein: CASYYRAGWDSPLHF

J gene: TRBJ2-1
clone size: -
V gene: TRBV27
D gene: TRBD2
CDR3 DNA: TGTGCCAGCAGTCGCTCTAGCGGGGCTTCCCACAATGAGCAGTTCTTC
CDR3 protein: CASSRSSGASHNEQFF

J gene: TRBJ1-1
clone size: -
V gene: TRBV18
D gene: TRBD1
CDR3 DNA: TGTGCCAGCTCACGGACAGGGGCGAGCACTGAAGCTTTCTTT
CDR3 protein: CASSRTGASTEAFF

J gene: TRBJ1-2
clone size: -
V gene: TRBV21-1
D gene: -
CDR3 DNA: TGTGCCAGCATCGACCCCAGGGGGAATGGATGCTGCTATGGCTACACCTTC
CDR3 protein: CASIDPRGNGCCYGYTF

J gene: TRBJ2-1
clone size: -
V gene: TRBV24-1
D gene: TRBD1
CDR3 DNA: TGTGCCACCAGTGGAAGGGGGCAGGACAATAAGCAGTTCTTC
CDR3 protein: CATSGRGQDNKQFF

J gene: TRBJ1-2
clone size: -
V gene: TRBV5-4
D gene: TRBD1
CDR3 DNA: TGTGCCAGCAGCTTTGGGGGTTCGGGACAGCAATACTATGGCTACACCTTC
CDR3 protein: CASSFGGSGQQYYGYTF

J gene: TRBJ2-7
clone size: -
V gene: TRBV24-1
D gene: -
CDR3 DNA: TGTGCCACCAGTGACCCGCTCCGGGACACCTACGAGCAGTACTTC
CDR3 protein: CATSDPLRDTYEQYF

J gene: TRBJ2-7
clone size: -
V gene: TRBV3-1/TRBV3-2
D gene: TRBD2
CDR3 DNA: TGTGCCAGCAGCCTGCGGGGGGACGAGCAGTACTTC
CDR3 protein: CASSLRGDEQYF

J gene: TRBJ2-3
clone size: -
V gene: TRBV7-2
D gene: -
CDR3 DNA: TGTGCCAGCAGCTTATACAAAACATCAGATACGCAGTATTTT
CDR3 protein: CASSLYKTSDTQYF

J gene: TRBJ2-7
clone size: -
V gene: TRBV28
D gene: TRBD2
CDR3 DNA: TGTGCCAGCTCCTCGCGGGGGGGGGAGCAGTACTTC
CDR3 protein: CASSSRGGEQYF

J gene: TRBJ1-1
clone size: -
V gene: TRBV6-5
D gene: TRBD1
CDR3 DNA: TGTGCCAGCAACGACCGGGACAGATTCACTGAAGCTTTCTTT
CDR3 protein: CASNDRDRFTEAFF